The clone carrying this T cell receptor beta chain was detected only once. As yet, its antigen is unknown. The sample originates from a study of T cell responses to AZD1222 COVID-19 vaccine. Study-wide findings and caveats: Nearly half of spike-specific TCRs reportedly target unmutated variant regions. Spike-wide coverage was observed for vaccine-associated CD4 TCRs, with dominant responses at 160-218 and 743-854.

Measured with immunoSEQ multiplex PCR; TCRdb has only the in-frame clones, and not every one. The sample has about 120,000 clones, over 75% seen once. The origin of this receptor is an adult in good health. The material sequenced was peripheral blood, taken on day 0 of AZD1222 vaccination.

CDR3 residues: CASSRGPNSYEQYF. In DNA, the CDR3 is TGCGCCAGCAGCCGGGGGCCCAACTCCTACGAGCAGTACTTC. The chain links TRBV4-1 to TRBJ2-7, with D maybe TRBD1 (6 bases). Germline assignment: CDR1 MGHRA and CDR2 YSYEKL. The CDR3 runs to 14 residues. V was trimmed by 4 bases and J by 0 bases, leaving 10 bases between them.